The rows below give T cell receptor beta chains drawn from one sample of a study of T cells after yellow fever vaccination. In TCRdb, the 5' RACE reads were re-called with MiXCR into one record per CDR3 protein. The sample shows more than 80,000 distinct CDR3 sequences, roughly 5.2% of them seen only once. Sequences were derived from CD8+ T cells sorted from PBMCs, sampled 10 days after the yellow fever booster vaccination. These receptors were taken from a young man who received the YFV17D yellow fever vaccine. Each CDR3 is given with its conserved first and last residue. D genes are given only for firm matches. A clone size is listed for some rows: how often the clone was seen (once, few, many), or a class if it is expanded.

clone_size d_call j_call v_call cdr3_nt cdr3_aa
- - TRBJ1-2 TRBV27 TGTGCCAGCAGTTTATCTTTTACTGGACAGCTCTATGGCTACACCTTC CASSLSFTGQLYGYTF
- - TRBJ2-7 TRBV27 TGTGCCAGCAGTTTATCTATGGGGAACGAGCAGTACTTC CASSLSMGNEQYF
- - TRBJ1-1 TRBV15 TGTGCCACCAGCAGAGATCTCGTTGGGAACACTGAAGCTTTCTTT CATSRDLVGNTEAFF
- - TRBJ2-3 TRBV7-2 TGTGCCAGCTCCCTTGTGGGGGGGCAGATAGCCTTCACAGATACGCAGTATTTT CASSLVGGQIAFTDTQYF
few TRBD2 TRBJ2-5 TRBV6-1 TGTGCCAGCAGTGAGCCTAGCGGGGGGTCCCGGGAGACCCAGTACTTC CASSEPSGGSRETQYF
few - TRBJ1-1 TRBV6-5 TGTGCCAGCAGTACGGACAGAGGGCCGGACACTGAAGCTTTCTTT CASSTDRGPDTEAFF
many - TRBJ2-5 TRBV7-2 TGTGCCAGCAGCTTAGCAGGGCCCCCAGGGACCCAGTACTTC CASSLAGPPGTQYF
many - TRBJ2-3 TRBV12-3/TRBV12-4 TGTGCCACCCGTGGGTCAGATACGCAGTATTTT CATRGSDTQYF
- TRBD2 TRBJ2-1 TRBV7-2 TGTGCCAGCAGCAGTCTACCTGCGGGGGGGGGCAATGAGCAGTTCTTC CASSSLPAGGGNEQFF
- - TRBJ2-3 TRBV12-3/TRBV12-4 TGTGCCAGCAGTTTCCCCGGGCTTCGGACAGATACGCAGTATTTT CASSFPGLRTDTQYF
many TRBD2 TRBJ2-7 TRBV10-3 TGTGCCATCAGGAGCGGGAGCTCCTACGAGCAGTACTTC CAIRSGSSYEQYF
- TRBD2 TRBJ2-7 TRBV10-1 TGCGCCAGCAGTCAGCAACCGGGGGGGGGCTTGAGCGAGCAGTACTTC CASSQQPGGGLSEQYF
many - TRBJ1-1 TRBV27 TGTGCCAGCAGTTTTTCAGGGGAAGGGACTGAAGCTTTCTTT CASSFSGEGTEAFF
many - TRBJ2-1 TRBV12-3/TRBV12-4 TGTGCCAGCAGTTTGGGTGAGCAGTTCTTC CASSLGEQFF
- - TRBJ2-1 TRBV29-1 TGCAGCGTTGTGGCTAGTCCTGAGCAGTTCTTC CSVVASPEQFF
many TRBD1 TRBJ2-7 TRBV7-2 TGTGCCAGCAGCCAACCGACAGGGCCCGACGAGCAGTACTTC CASSQPTGPDEQYF
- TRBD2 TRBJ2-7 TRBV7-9 TGTGCCAGCAGCGCCAGACTAGCGGGGATCAACGAGCAGTACTTC CASSARLAGINEQYF
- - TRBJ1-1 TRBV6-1 TGTGCCAGCATTCCAGGGGCAGGGTCGATGAACACTGAAGCTTTCTTT CASIPGAGSMNTEAFF
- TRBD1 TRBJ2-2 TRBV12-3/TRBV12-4 TGTGCCAGCACCCATCCGGGGACAGAGAACACCGGGGAGCTGTTTTTT CASTHPGTENTGELFF
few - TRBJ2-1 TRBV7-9 TGTGCCAGCAGCTATCAGCGGACCGCGGGTAATGAGCAGTTCTTC CASSYQRTAGNEQFF
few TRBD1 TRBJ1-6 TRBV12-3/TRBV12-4 TGTGCCAGCAACCTACAGGGGAGCCTCAATTCACCCCTCCACTTT CASNLQGSLNSPLHF
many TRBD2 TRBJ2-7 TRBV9 TGTGCCAGCAGCGGGACTAGCGGAGAGCAGTACTTC CASSGTSGEQYF
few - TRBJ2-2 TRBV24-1 TGTGCCACCAGTGATTTGCGAGGGATGGAGCTGTTTTTT CATSDLRGMELFF
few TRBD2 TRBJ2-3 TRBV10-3 TGTGCCATCAAGGGGGAGCGGGGGGGCCCAGATACGCAGTATTTT CAIKGERGGPDTQYF
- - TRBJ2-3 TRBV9 TGTGCCAGCAGCGCAAACCTTCTGTACGGGAGCGGCGCTAGCACAGATACGCAGTATTTT CASSANLLYGSGASTDTQYF
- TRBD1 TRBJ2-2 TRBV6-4 TGTGCCAGCAGAAGGACAGGGGTGGACACCGGGGAGCTGTTTTTT CASRRTGVDTGELFF
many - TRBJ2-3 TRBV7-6 TGTGCCAGCAGCCATCCGTCGGAGGGGCGGGTGGGCACAGATACGCAGTATTTT CASSHPSEGRVGTDTQYF
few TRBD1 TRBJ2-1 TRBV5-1 TGCGCCAGCAGCCCTACGGGACAGGTAAACAATGAGCAGTTCTTC CASSPTGQVNNEQFF
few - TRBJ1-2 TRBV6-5 TGTGCCAGCAGTTACGGGACGGGAAACTATGGCTACACCTTC CASSYGTGNYGYTF
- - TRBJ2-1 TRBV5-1 TGCGCCAGCAGCGGGGGACTCGACAATGAGCAGTTCTTC CASSGGLDNEQFF
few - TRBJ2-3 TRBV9 TGTGCCAGCAGCCCCTTTTTTGGGAGCACAGATACGCAGTATTTT CASSPFFGSTDTQYF
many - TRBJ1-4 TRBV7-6 TGTGCCAGCAGCTTGAATCCCGCCGGTGAAAAACTGTTTTTT CASSLNPAGEKLFF
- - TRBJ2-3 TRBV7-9 TGTGCCAGCAGCTTAGATCCTACGCAGTATTTT CASSLDPTQYF
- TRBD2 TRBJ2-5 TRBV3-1 TGTGCCAGCAGCCAGATGGGACTAGCGGACCAAGAGACCCAGTACTTC CASSQMGLADQETQYF
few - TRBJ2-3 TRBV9 TGTGCCAGCAGCCCCCGGGGCGGAACATACACAGATACGCAGTATTTT CASSPRGGTYTDTQYF
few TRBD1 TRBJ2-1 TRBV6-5 TGTGCCAGCAGTTACTCAACAGGGGGCTACAATGAGCAGTTCTTC CASSYSTGGYNEQFF
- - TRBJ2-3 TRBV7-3 TGTGCCAGCAGCCCGTCGCGGGGCACAGATACGCAGTATTTT CASSPSRGTDTQYF
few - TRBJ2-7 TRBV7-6 TGTGCCAGCAGCTTAGAGGCTACCTACGAGCAGTACTTC CASSLEATYEQYF
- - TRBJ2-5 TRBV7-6 TGTGCCAGCGGGCCGGTGGGGGAGACCCAGTACTTC CASGPVGETQYF
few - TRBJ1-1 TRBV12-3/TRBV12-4 TGTGCCAGCAGTTTAATGGGGCTTTTGAACACTGAAGCTTTCTTT CASSLMGLLNTEAFF
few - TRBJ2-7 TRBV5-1 TGCGCCAGCAGCTTGTTTCAGGGGACCTACGAGCAGTACTTC CASSLFQGTYEQYF
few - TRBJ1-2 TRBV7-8 TGTGCCAGCAGCTTAGTCGCTTGGACAGAGAACTATGGCTACACCTTC CASSLVAWTENYGYTF
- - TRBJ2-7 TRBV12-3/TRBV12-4 TGTGCCAGCAGTTACCAGGGATCCCTCTACGAGCAGTACTTC CASSYQGSLYEQYF
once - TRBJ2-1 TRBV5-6 TGTGCCAGCACCAAGAACAATGAGCAGTTCTTC CASTKNNEQFF
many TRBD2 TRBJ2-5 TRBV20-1 TGCAGTGCTAGTCTGCTAGCGGAACAAGAGACCCAGTACTTC CSASLLAEQETQYF
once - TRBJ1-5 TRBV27 TGTGCCAGCAGTTTATCTCCCATTGTGGACAATCAGCCCCAGCATTTT CASSLSPIVDNQPQHF
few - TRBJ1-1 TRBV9 TGTGCCAGCAGCGTCGACCTAGGGAACACTGAAGCTTTCTTT CASSVDLGNTEAFF
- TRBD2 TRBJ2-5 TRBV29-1 TGCAGCGTGGATGGGACTAGCGGGGGACTAAAGGGGGAGACCCAGTACTTC CSVDGTSGGLKGETQYF
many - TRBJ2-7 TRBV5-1 TGCGCCAGCAGCTTTACAAATCCGGCCTACGAGCAGTACTTC CASSFTNPAYEQYF
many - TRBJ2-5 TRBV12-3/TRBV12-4 TGTGCCAGCAGTGCCGGGTGGGACGTCCAAGAGACCCAGTACTTC CASSAGWDVQETQYF
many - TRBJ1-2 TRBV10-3 TGTGCCATCAGTGAGTCGGAGACTTCCAACTATGGCTACACCTTC CAISESETSNYGYTF